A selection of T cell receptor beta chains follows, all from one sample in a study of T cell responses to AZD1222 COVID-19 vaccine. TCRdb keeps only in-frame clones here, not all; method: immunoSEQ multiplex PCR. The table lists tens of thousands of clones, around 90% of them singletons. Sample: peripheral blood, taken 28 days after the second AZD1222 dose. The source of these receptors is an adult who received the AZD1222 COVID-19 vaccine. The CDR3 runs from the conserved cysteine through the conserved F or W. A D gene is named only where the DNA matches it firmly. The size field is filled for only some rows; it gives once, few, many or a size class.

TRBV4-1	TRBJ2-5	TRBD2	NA	TGCGCCAGCAGCCAGAGGACTAGCGGGGGGTCGGAGACCCAGTACTTC	CASSQRTSGGSETQYF
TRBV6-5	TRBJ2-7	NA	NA	TGTGCCAGCAGTTACTCGAACGAGCAGTACTTC	CASSYSNEQYF
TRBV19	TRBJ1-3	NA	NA	TGTGCCAGCGATAGGGGAGGGAATGGAAACACCATATATTTT	CASDRGGNGNTIYF
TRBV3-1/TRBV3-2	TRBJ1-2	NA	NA	TGTGCCAGCAGCCCGGACAGAGCTAACTATGGCTACACCTTC	CASSPDRANYGYTF
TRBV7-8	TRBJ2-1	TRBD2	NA	TGTGCCAGCAGCAAGAGACTAGCGGGGGGCCTCAAGACGAATGAGCAGTTCTTC	CASSKRLAGGLKTNEQFF
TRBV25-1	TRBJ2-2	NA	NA	TGTGCCAGCAGTGAACCCGGACCCCTCGGAGGGGAGCTGTTTTTT	CASSEPGPLGGELFF
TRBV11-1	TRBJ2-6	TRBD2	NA	TGTGCCAGCAGCCCGGGGGGGTCTGGGGCCAACGTCCTGACTTTC	CASSPGGSGANVLTF
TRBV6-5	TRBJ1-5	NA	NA	TGTGCCAGCAATCGCGGGAACTCTGGGGCTCAGCCCCAGCATTTT	CASNRGNSGAQPQHF
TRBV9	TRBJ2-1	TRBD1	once	TGTGCCAGCAGCGTTAATGGACAGGGATACAATGAGCAGTTCTTC	CASSVNGQGYNEQFF
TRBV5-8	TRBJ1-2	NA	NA	TGTGCCAGCAGCTCGGGACGGGGGCTAACTTCTTCCTTC	CASSSGRGLTSSF
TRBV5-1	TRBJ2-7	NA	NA	TGCGCCAGCAGCTTGCTGGAGACCAACGAGCAGTACTTC	CASSLLETNEQYF
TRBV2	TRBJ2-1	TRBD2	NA	TGTGCCAGCCTGGCTAGCGGGGATACTTGGAATGAGCAGTTCTTC	CASLASGDTWNEQFF
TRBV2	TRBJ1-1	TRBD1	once	TGTGCCAGCAGCAAGGACAGGACGAACACTGAAGCTTTCTTT	CASSKDRTNTEAFF
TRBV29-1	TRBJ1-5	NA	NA	TGCAGCGTTGGGGATAGCAATCAGCCCCAGCATTTT	CSVGDSNQPQHF
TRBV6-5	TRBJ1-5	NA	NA	TGTGCCAGCAGTATCCAGCCCCAGCATTTT	CASSIQPQHF
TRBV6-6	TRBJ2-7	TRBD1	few	TGTGCCAGCAGTTACGGGACAGAACACCAATCCTACGAGCAGTACTTC	CASSYGTEHQSYEQYF
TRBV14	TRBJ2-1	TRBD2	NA	TGTGCCAGCAGCCAATTATCCCGTTTTACGGGACTAGCAAGGGATGAGCAGTTCTTC	CASSQLSRFTGLARDEQFF
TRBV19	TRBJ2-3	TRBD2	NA	TGTGCCAGTAGTATAGGACTAGCGGATACGCAGTATTTT	CASSIGLADTQYF
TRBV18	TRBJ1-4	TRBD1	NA	TGTGCCAGCTCACCAGGGACAGGCCAAAATGAAAAACTGTTTTTT	CASSPGTGQNEKLFF
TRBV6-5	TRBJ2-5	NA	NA	TGTGCCAGCACCCCACCGACGAGGGGAGAGACCCAGTACTTC	CASTPPTRGETQYF
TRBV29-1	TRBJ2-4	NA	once	TGCAGCGTACTTGGGGCTGCAGCCAAAAACATTCAGTACTTC	CSVLGAAAKNIQYF
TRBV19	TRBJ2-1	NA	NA	TGTGCCAGTAGTATAGGTTTAGCCCCCAATGAGCAGTTCTTC	CASSIGLAPNEQFF
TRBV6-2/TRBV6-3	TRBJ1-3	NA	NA	TGTGCCAGCAGTTACAGTATCTCTGGAAACACCATATATTTT	CASSYSISGNTIYF
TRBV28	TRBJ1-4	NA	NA	TGTGCCAGCAGTTTAATAGGGAGTGGGGGAAAACTGTTTTTT	CASSLIGSGGKLFF
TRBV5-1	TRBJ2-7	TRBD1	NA	TGCGCCAGCAGCCCCGGGACAGGGGGCACTTATCCGTCTCCCTACGAGCAGTACTTC	CASSPGTGGTYPSPYEQYF
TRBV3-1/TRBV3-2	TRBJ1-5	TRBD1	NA	TGTGCCAGCAGCCAAGATGCAGGGGGAGGTCAGCCCCAGCATTTT	CASSQDAGGGQPQHF
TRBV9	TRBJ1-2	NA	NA	TGTGCCAGCAGCGCCTCCAGTATGGGTGCCTATGGCTACACCTTC	CASSASSMGAYGYTF
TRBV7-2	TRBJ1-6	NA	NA	TGTGCCAGCAGCTTAGAAAGCAGGGGATCACCCCTCCACTTT	CASSLESRGSPLHF
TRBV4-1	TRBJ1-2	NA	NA	TGCGCCAGCAGCTCCCGGGAGGGCGCCTCGCTGGGGGGCTACACCTTC	CASSSREGASLGGYTF
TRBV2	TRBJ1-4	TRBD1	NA	TGTGCCAGCAGTGATAGTGGACAGGGAAGAGAAAAACTGTTTTTT	CASSDSGQGREKLFF
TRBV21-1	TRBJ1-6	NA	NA	TGTGCCAGCAGCAAAGCTCGAGAGAAGAATTCACCCCTCCACTTT	CASSKAREKNSPLHF
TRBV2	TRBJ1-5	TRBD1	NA	TGTGCCAGCAATACAGGGGGCAGCAATCAGCCCCAGCATTTT	CASNTGGSNQPQHF
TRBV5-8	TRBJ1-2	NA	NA	TGTGCCAGCAGCTTGTATCGGGGAGGCTACACCTTC	CASSLYRGGYTF
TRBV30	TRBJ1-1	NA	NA	TGTGCCTGGAGTGTATACCCTACTGAAGCTTTCTTT	CAWSVYPTEAFF
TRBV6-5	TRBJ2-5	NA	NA	TGTGCCAGCGAAGGACAGAGGGCCCACTTC	CASEGQRAHF
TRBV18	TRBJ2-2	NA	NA	TGTGCCAGCTCACAAGGACAGCATAACACCGGGGAGCTGTTTTTT	CASSQGQHNTGELFF
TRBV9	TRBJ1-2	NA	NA	TGTGCCAGCAGCGTAGGAGCATTTGGAGTCAACTATGGCTACACCTTC	CASSVGAFGVNYGYTF
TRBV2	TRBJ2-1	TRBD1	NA	TGTGCCAGCAGGCGCGACAGGGGGAGAATAAATGAGCAGTTCTTC	CASRRDRGRINEQFF
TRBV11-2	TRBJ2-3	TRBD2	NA	TGTGCCAGCCGGTCGAGGGGACTAGCGGGGACCACAGATACGCAGTATTTT	CASRSRGLAGTTDTQYF
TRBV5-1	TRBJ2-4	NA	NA	TGCGCCAGCAGCTTGGAGGCCCAACGGGACATTCAGTACTTC	CASSLEAQRDIQYF
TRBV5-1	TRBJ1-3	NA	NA	TGCGCCAGCAGCTTGGTTGGACCGATGACTGGAAACACCATATATTTT	CASSLVGPMTGNTIYF
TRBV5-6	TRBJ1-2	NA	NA	TGTGCCAGCAGCCGACCCCCCCGCAGCCCAGGCACCTTC	CASSRPPRSPGTF
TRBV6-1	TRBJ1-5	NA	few	TGTGCCAGCAGTGAAGGGGGGACCCGACGGAATCAGCCCCAGCATTTT	CASSEGGTRRNQPQHF
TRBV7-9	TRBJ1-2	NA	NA	TGTGCCAGCAGCTTAGACAGCTATGGCTACACCTTC	CASSLDSYGYTF
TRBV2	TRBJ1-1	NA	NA	TGTGCCAGCAACGGGGGGCCGGGCACTGAAGCTTTCTTT	CASNGGPGTEAFF
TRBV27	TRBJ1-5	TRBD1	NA	TGTGCCAGCAGTCCCCGGGACAGGGGGGACAATCAGCCCCAGCATTTT	CASSPRDRGDNQPQHF
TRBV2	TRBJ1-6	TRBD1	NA	TGTGCCAGCAAGGAGCAGGGGGCTTCACCCCTCCACTTT	CASKEQGASPLHF
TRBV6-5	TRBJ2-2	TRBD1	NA	TGTGCCAGCAGGCGACAGGGGTACGGGGAGCTGTTTTTT	CASRRQGYGELFF
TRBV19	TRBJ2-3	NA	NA	TGTGCCAGTAGCCCGAACCCGACGGGGCCTAACACAGATACGCAGTATTTT	CASSPNPTGPNTDTQYF
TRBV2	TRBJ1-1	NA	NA	TGTGCCAGCAAGGGACCCAGAAACACTGAAGCTTTCTTT	CASKGPRNTEAFF
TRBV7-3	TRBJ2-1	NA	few	TGTGCCAGCAGCTTAAGGCAGTACAATGAGCAGTTCTTC	CASSLRQYNEQFF
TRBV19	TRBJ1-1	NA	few	TGTGCCAGTAGTGACCGGGGGAACACTGAAGCTTTCTTT	CASSDRGNTEAFF
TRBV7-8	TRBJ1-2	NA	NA	TGTGCCAGCAGCTCGACAGAGACTAACTATGGCTACACCTTC	CASSSTETNYGYTF
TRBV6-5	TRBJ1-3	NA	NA	TGTGCCAGCAGGGGAGGGGGGAGCTCTGGAAACACCATATATTTT	CASRGGGSSGNTIYF
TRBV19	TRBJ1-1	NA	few	TGTGCCAGTAGTATGGGTAGAGGGGCAGATAACACTGAAGCTTTCTTT	CASSMGRGADNTEAFF
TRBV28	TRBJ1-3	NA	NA	TGTGCCAGCAGCTCGGTTGGGGGAAACACCATATATTTT	CASSSVGGNTIYF
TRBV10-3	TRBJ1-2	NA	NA	TGTGCCATCAGTGACGAGGGCAGGGGTTGGCGAGGCTACACCTTC	CAISDEGRGWRGYTF
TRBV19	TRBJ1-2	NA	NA	TGTGCCAGTACCTTTGGGGGCGGAGGTAACGACCTCTATGGCTACACCTTC	CASTFGGGGNDLYGYTF